Listed here are 20 T cell receptor beta chains from one sample, sequenced in a study of Ad26.COV2.S vaccination and SARS-CoV-2 variants. Treatment denoted: around 19 received Ad26.COV2.S at low or high dose, single or two shots; 5 received placebo; per-sample allocation not given. The investigators took samples on day 63 after the first vaccine or placebo injection. Only in-frame clones appear in the TCRdb table, and some are missing; sequencing was by immunoSEQ multiplex PCR. The sample carries roughly 450,000 clones, 90% recorded once. Here the sequenced sample was peripheral blood, taken in a trial of Ad26.COV2.S vaccine versus placebo. These receptors all come from a person between 18 and 59 years old who received the Ad26.COV2.S COVID-19 vaccine or a placebo.

The chain links TRBV19 to TRBJ1-4; a possible D gene is TRBD1 (6 bases). CDR1 is LNHDA, CDR2 SQIVND, per germline (reference sequence). V was pared by 7 bases and J by 3 bases, with 15 bases between. This CDR3 has 15 residues. The CDR3 reads CASTKKGDPNEKLFF. The CDR3 DNA is TGTGCCAGTACCAAGAAGGGGGATCCTAATGAAAAACTGTTTTTT.

J is TRBJ2-1 and V is TRBV14; D is unresolved. Trimming took off 1 base at V and 8 bases at J, with 9 bases between the two ends. Germline V CDR1 and CDR2: SGHDN, FVKESK. The CDR3 contains 13 residues. In nucleotides, the CDR3 is TGTGCCAGCAGCCAAGTTCGCGGTCATGAGCAGTTCTTC. Its translation: CASSQVRGHEQFF.

V usage is TRBV5-1 and J usage is TRBJ2-3; no definite D call. This CDR3 comprises 11 residues. V was shortened by 7 bases and J by 2 bases, with 5 bases between the two germline ends. The germline gives CDR1 SGHRS, CDR2 YFSETQ. As DNA, the CDR3 is TGCGCCAGCCGGATCACAGATACGCAGTATTTT. Translated, it gives CASRITDTQYF.

This rearrangement joins TRBV30 to TRBJ1-2; 9 positions match TRBD1. Germline CDR1 and CDR2: GTSNPN and SVGIG (reference sequence). The CDR3 totals 15 residues. With V trimmed by 1 base and J by 4 bases, 7 bases remained unmatched. The CDR3 DNA sequence: TGTGCCTGGAGTGCAGTACAGGGGGCCCGCTATGGCTACACCTTC. Translating gives CAWSAVQGARYGYTF.

The J gene is TRBJ1-1, the V gene TRBV30; the match to TRBD1 covers 9 bases. Germline CDR1 GTSNPN, CDR2 SVGIG (reference sequence). The CDR3 has 15 amino acids. V dropped 0 bases and J dropped 5; count of bases not matched to a gene: 7. The CDR3 coding sequence is TGTGCCTGGAGTGTTTTCGGGACAGGGCAAACTGAAGCTTTCTTT. Translated, it gives CAWSVFGTGQTEAFF.

This chain uses TRBV5-1 with TRBJ2-2, with 10 positions matching TRBD1. V was clipped by 4 bases and J by 5 bases; unmatched bases: 8. The germline gives CDR1 SGHRS, CDR2 YFSETQ. The CDR3 runs to 16 residues. As DNA, the CDR3 is TGCGCCAGCAGCACGGGACAGGGGATAAGGACCGGGGAGCTGTTTTTT. Amino acids: CASSTGQGIRTGELFF.

This clone was recorded a few times. The gene calls are TRBV25-1 and TRBJ2-1; either TRBD1 or TRBD2 may supply D (5 bases each). Germline V gives CDR1 MGHDK, CDR2 SYGVNS. With 4 bases removed from V and 0 bases from J, the gap between germline ends came to 10 bases. This CDR3 has 15 residues. The chain's CDR3 is CASSGDVSSYNEQFF. CDR3 DNA sequence: TGTGCCAGCAGTGGGGACGTTAGCTCCTACAATGAGCAGTTCTTC.

The genes are TRBV11-2 and TRBJ2-1; D gene uncertain. V dropped 1 base and J dropped 13 bases, with 11 bases sitting between them. Per the germline V gene, CDR1 is SGHAT and CDR2 is FQNNGV. The CDR3 is made up of 12 amino acids. CDR3 DNA sequence: TGTGCCAGCAGCTTAGTGGAGCTAATACAGTTCTTC. Its translation is CASSLVELIQFF.

This chain uses TRBV6-2 or TRBV6-3 with TRBJ2-5, with 8 bases that match TRBD1. The CDR3 is made up of 18 amino acids. Germline lookup yields CDR1 MNHEY and CDR2 SVGEGT. The trim removed 5 bases at V and 1 base at J, leaving 15 bases unmatched. The CDR3 bases are TGTGCCAGCAGTACCGAAATAAGGACAGGGACTTTCCAAGAGACCCAGTACTTC. Amino acid sequence: CASSTEIRTGTFQETQYF.

CDR3 protein: CASSRRGRVPGELFF. The CDR3, as DNA: TGTGCCAGTAGTCGCAGGGGGCGCGTACCCGGGGAGCTGTTTTTT. The chain combines TRBV19 with TRBJ2-2, with 8 bases lining up with TRBD1. Trimming at V came to 5 bases and at J to 6 bases, leaving 8 bases not matched to a gene. The CDR3 sequence is 15 residues long. Per germline, CDR1 LNHDA and CDR2 SQIVND (reference sequence).

This sequence joins TRBV4-3 and TRBJ2-7, with no clear D. V lost 0 bases and J 3 bases, leaving 12 bases between the germline ends. The germline V gene encodes CDR1 LGHNA and CDR2 YSLEER. CDR3 length: 15 amino acids. CDR3 DNA sequence: TGCGCCAGCAGCCAAGATCTGACCAGCAACTACGAGCAGTACTTC. It codes for CASSQDLTSNYEQYF.

As concerns this clone: This sample includes further DNA sequences coding for the same CDR3. The gene calls are TRBV9 and TRBJ1-1; no clear D gene. V shed 0 bases and J shed 1 base, with 7 bases lying between them. Germline V gene lookup returns CDR1 SGDLS and CDR2 YYNGEE. The CDR3 contains 14 residues. For the CDR3, the DNA is TGTGCCAGCAGCGTAGTACAAGGGAACACTGAAGCTTTCTTT. Protein sequence: CASSVVQGNTEAFF.

The chain joins TRBV6-6 to TRBJ2-7; 9 bases match TRBD1. With 6 bases clipped from V and 5 bases from J, the junction kept 20 bases outside the gene matches. From germline, CDR1 is MNHNY and CDR2 SVGAGI (reference sequence). The CDR3 is 18 amino acids. This CDR3 is CASRRTRAPGQGNHEQYF. Written as DNA, the CDR3 is TGTGCCAGCAGACGAACAAGAGCTCCGGGACAGGGAAACCACGAGCAGTACTTC.

V is TRBV5-5 and J is TRBJ2-3; TRBD2 agrees at 11 bases. CDR3 length: 18 amino acids. V lost 3 bases and J lost 5; bases outside the gene matches: 14. CDR1 is SGHKS, CDR2 YYEKEE, per germline (reference sequence). The CDR3 DNA follows: TGTGCCAGCAGCTCCTGGAAGAAACTAGCGGGAGAGGGAGATACGCAGTATTTT. This encodes CASSSWKKLAGEGDTQYF.

The V call is TRBV12-2, the J call TRBJ2-2. TRBV12-2 is a documented pseudogene. This CDR3 spans 13 amino acids. The CDR3 sequence: CASRLGDTGELFF. The CDR3 region has the DNA TGTGCAAGTCGCTTGGGTGACACCGGGGAGCTGTTTTTT.

CDR3 sequence reads: CASSSPGGVNTEAFF. The CDR3 bases are TGTGCCAGCAGTTCCCCCGGCGGAGTAAACACTGAAGCTTTCTTT. The chain is built from TRBV6-5 and TRBJ1-1; D not certain. The length of the CDR3 is 15 residues. Germline lookup yields CDR1 MNHEY and CDR2 SVGAGI. V lost 4 bases to trimming and J lost 2 bases, with 14 bases between them.

This rearrangement joins TRBV5-1 to TRBJ1-5, with 10 bases identical to TRBD1. This CDR3 is 16 amino acids long. V lost 0 bases and J lost 6; bases outside the gene matches: 6. Per germline, CDR1 SGHRS and CDR2 YFSETQ. The CDR3 DNA reads TGCGCCAGCAGCTTGGATGTGACAGGGGGCATTCAGCCCCAGCATTTT. The encoded protein is CASSLDVTGGIQPQHF.

The chain employs TRBV6-2 or TRBV6-3 and TRBJ1-3, with D possibly TRBD1 on 5 matching bases. The ends were cut back, 2 bases at V and 3 bases at J, with 14 bases in the middle. This CDR3 has 16 residues. The V gene's germline CDR1 is MNHEY and CDR2 SVGEGT. This CDR3 reads CASSYAGPAVGNTIYF. CDR3 DNA: TGTGCCAGCAGTTACGCGGGACCGGCGGTTGGAAACACCATATATTTT.

The CDR3 spells CASSALEVTYNEQFF. The CDR3 nucleotides read TGTGCCAGCAGCGCCTTAGAGGTTACTTACAATGAGCAGTTCTTC. The chain carries TRBV9 and TRBJ2-1; D remains unclear. This CDR3 comprises 15 residues. The V and J ends lost 3 bases and 4 bases respectively, with 14 bases between them. The V gene's germline CDR1 is SGDLS and CDR2 YYNGEE. Together with reference TRBV9 and TRBJ2-1, the CDR3 gives the full variable domain: DSGVTQTPKHLITATGQRVTLRCSPRSGDLSVYWYQQSLDQGLQFLIQYYNGEERAKGNILERFSAQQFPDLHSELNLSSLELGDSALYFCASSALEVTYNEQFFGPGTRLTVL.

In this sample, this clone turned up once. The V and J genes are TRBV4-1 and TRBJ2-3, with 10 bases aligning to TRBD2. V dropped 0 bases and J dropped 4; count of bases not matched to a gene: 4. Germline values: CDR1 MGHRA, CDR2 YSYEKL. This CDR3 has 16 amino acids. The CDR3 loop is CASSQEPSGSPDTQYF. The CDR3 coding sequence is TGCGCCAGCAGCCAAGAGCCTAGCGGGAGCCCAGATACGCAGTATTTT.